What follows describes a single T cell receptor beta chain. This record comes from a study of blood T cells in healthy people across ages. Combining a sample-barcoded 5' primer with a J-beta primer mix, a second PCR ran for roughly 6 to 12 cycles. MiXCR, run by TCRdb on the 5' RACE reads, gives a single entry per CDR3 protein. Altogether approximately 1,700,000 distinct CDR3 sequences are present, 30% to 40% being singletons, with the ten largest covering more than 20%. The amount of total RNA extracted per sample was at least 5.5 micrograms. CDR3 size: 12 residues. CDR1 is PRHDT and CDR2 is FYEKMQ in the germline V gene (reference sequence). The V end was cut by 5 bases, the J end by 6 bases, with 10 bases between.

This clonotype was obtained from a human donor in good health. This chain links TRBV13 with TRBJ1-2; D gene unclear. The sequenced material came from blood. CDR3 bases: TGTGCCAGCAGCATCTACCTAGATGGCTACACCTTC. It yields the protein CASSIYLDGYTF. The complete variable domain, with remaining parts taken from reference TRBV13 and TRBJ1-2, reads AAGVIQSPRHLIKEKRETATLKCYPIPRHDTVYWYQQGPGQDPQFLISFYEKMQSDKGSIPDRFSAQQFSDYHSELNMSSLELGDSALYFCASSIYLDGYTFGSGTRLTVV.